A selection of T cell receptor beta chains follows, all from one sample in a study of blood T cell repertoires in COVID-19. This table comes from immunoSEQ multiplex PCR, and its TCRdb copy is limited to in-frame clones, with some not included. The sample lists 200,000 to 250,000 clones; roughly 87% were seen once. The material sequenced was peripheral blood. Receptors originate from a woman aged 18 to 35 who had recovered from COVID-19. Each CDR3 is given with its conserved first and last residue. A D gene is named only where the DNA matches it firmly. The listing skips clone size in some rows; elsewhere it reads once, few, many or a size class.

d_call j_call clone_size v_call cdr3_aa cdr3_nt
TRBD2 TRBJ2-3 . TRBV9 CASSVASAREGPDTQYF TGTGCCAGCAGCGTAGCATCAGCTAGGGAGGGGCCAGATACGCAGTATTTT
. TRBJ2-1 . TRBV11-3 CASSLGTGDEQFF TGTGCCAGCAGCTTAGGTACGGGGGACGAGCAGTTCTTC
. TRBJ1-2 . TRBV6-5 CASRTGGARGYTF TGTGCCAGCAGGACCGGGGGGGCGAGGGGCTACACCTTC
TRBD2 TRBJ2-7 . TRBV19 CASQASGVALEQYF TGTGCCAGCCAGGCGAGCGGGGTAGCCCTGGAGCAGTACTTC
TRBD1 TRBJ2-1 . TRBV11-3 CASSLVKGARYNEQFF TGTGCCAGCAGCTTAGTTAAGGGGGCGCGATACAATGAGCAGTTCTTC
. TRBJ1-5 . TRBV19 CASISSGRTPHQPQHF TGTGCCAGTATTTCGTCGGGTCGGACACCGCATCAGCCCCAGCATTTT
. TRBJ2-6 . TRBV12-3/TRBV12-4 CASKPGANVLTF TGTGCCAGCAAGCCAGGGGCCAACGTCCTGACTTTC
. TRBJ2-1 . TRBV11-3 CASSFETDNEQFF TGTGCCAGCAGCTTCGAGACTGACAATGAGCAGTTCTTC
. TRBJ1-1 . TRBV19 CASSPREGTEAFF TGTGCCAGTAGTCCCAGGGAGGGCACTGAAGCTTTCTTT
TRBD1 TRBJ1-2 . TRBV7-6 CASSLDMAGGVYGYTF TGTGCCAGCAGCTTAGACATGGCAGGGGGCGTCTATGGCTACACCTTC
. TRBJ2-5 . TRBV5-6 CASSISGLETQYF TGTGCCAGCAGCATTAGCGGTCTGGAGACCCAGTACTTC
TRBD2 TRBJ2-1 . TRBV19 CASTVAGGGNNEQFF TGTGCCAGTACTGTAGCGGGAGGGGGAAACAATGAGCAGTTCTTC
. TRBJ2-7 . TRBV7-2 CASSVRLGQFYEQYF TGTGCCAGCAGCGTACGACTTGGACAGTTCTACGAGCAGTACTTC
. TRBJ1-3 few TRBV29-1 CSVLGRGNTIYF TGCAGCGTGCTTGGCAGGGGAAACACCATATATTTT
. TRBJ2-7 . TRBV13 CASSLGGLRYEQYF TGTGCCAGCAGCTTAGGAGGACTCCGCTACGAGCAGTACTTC
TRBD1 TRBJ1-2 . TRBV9 CASSVGTGAFYGYTF TGTGCCAGCAGCGTAGGAACAGGGGCCTTCTATGGCTACACCTTC
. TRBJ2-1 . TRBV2 CASRWLSLRDEQFF TGTGCCAGCAGGTGGCTATCCCTGAGGGATGAGCAGTTCTTC
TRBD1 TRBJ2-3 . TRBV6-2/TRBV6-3 CASSYRDRVPDTQYF TGTGCCAGCAGTTACAGGGACAGGGTCCCAGATACGCAGTATTTT
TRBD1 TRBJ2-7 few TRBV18 CASSPPQTGAPGQYF TGTGCCAGCTCACCTCCTCAGACAGGGGCCCCGGGGCAGTACTTC
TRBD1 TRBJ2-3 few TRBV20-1 CSASPGQGGDTQYF TGCAGTGCTAGTCCGGGACAGGGGGGCGATACGCAGTATTTT
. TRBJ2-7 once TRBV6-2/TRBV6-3 CASSYQGNYEQYF TGTGCCAGCAGTTACCAGGGTAACTACGAGCAGTACTTC
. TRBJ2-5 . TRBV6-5 CASSPSQETQYF TGTGCCAGCAGCCCCTCCCAAGAGACCCAGTACTTC
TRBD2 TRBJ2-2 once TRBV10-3 CAISFSPSGTAGELFF TGTGCCATCAGTTTTTCCCCTAGCGGGACGGCCGGGGAGCTGTTTTTT
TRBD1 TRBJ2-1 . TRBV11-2 CASSLGRGLNNEQFF TGTGCCAGCAGCTTAGGCAGGGGGCTTAACAATGAGCAGTTCTTC
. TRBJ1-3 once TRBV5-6 CASSLFRGRNTIYF TGTGCCAGCAGCTTGTTTAGGGGCAGAAACACCATATATTTT
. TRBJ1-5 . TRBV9 CASSVGHRDQPQHF TGTGCCAGCAGCGTAGGACACAGGGATCAGCCCCAGCATTTT
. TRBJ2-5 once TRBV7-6 CASSLAETQYF TGTGCCAGCAGCCTCGCGGAGACCCAGTACTTC
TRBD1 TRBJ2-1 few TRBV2 CASSTIQGSLSEQFF TGTGCCAGCAGCACAATACAGGGGTCCTTATCAGAGCAGTTCTTC
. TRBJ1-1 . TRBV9 CASSSGGISTNTEAFF TGTGCCAGCAGCTCCGGGGGTATTTCCACTAACACTGAAGCTTTCTTT
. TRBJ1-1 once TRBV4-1 CASSHYPPQGMNTEAFF TGCGCCAGCAGCCACTACCCGCCCCAGGGGATGAACACTGAAGCTTTCTTT
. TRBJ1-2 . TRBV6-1 CASREGQSGGYTF TGTGCCAGCAGGGAAGGACAATCCGGTGGCTACACCTTC
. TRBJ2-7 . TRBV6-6 CASTSPEGAYEQYF TGTGCCAGCACCAGCCCAGAGGGGGCCTACGAGCAGTACTTC
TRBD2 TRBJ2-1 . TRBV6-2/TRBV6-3 CASSPRTSAISSYNEQFF TGTGCCAGCAGCCCTAGGACTAGCGCCATTAGCTCCTACAATGAGCAGTTCTTC
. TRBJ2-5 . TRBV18 CASSPPDRGTQYF TGTGCCAGCTCACCACCAGATCGGGGGACCCAGTACTTC
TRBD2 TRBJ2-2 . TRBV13 CASSFPSGSGTGELFF TGTGCCAGCAGCTTCCCCAGCGGGAGTGGAACCGGGGAGCTGTTTTTT
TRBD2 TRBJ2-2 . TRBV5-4 CASSPGDAREIVGELFF TGTGCCAGCAGCCCTGGTGATGCGCGGGAGATTGTCGGGGAGCTGTTTTTT
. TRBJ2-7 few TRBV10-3 CAISLRQISYEQYF TGTGCCATCAGCCTGCGTCAAATCTCCTACGAGCAGTACTTC
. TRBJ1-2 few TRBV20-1 CSVPDMVGYTF TGCAGTGTTCCTGACATGGTAGGCTACACCTTC